The entry below describes one TCR beta chain. The CDR3 extends over 15 amino acids. V trimming: 4 bases; J trimming: 9 bases; junction bases outside the gene matches: 12. The germline CDR1 and CDR2 sequences are SGHRS and YFSETQ. This sample was taken from a study of control samples from healthy donors and cancer patients. Clones were read by immunoSEQ multiplex PCR, and TCRdb kept only the in-frame ones, dropping some. The table records 70,000 or so clones, 84% of them present only once. The sequenced material came from blood. This chain connects TRBV5-1 to TRBJ2-1, with 8 bases fitting TRBD1. The clonotype comes from a man aged 50-60 years in good health. The CDR3 DNA follows: TGCGCCAGCAGCCTTCAGACAGGGGCCAAAGGTGAGCAGTTCTTC. The encoded protein is CASSLQTGAKGEQFF. Variable domain in full (rest from reference TRBV5-1 and TRBJ2-1): KAGVTQTPRYLIKTRGQQVTLSCSPISGHRSVSWYQQTPGQGLQFLFEYFSETQRNKGNFPGRFSGRQFSNSRSEMNVSTLELGDSALYLCASSLQTGAKGEQFFGPGTRLTVL.